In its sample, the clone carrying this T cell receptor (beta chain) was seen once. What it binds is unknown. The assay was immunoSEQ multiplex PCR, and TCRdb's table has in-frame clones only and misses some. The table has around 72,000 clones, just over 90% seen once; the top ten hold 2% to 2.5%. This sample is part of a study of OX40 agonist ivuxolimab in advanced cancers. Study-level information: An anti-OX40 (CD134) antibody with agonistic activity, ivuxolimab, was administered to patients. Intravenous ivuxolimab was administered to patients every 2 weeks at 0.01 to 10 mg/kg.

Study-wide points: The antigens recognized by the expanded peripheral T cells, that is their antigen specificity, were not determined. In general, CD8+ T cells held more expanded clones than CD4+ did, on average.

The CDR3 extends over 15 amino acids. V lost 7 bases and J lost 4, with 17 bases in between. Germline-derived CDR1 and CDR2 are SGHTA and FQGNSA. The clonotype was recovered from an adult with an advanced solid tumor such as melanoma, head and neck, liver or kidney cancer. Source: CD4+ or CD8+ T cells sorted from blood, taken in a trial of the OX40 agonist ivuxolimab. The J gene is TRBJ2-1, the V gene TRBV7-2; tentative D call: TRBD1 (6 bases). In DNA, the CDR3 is TGTGCCAGCAACGACGGGCCAAGGGGGTACAATGAGCAGTTCTTC. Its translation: CASNDGPRGYNEQFF.